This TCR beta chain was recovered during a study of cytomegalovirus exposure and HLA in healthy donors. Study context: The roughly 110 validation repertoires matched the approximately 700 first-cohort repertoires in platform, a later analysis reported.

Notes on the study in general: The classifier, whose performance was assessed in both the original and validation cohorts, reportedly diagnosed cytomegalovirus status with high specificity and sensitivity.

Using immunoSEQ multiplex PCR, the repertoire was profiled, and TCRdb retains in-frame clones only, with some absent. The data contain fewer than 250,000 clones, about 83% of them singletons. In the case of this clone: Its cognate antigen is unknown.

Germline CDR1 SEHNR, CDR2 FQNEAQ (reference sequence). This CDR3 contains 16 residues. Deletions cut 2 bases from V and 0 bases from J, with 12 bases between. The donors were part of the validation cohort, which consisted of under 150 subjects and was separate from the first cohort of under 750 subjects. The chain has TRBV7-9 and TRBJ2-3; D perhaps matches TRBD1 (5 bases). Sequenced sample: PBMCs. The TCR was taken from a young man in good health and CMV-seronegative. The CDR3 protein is CASSLSTVTSTDTQYF. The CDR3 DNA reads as TGTGCCAGCAGCTTATCGACAGTTACTAGCACAGATACGCAGTATTTT. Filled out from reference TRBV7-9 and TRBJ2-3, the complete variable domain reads DTGVSQNPRHKITKRGQNVTFRCDPISEHNRLYWYRQTLGQGPEFLTYFQNEAQLEKSRLLSDRFSAERPKGSFSTLEIQRTEQGDSAMYLCASSLSTVTSTDTQYFGPGTRLTVL.